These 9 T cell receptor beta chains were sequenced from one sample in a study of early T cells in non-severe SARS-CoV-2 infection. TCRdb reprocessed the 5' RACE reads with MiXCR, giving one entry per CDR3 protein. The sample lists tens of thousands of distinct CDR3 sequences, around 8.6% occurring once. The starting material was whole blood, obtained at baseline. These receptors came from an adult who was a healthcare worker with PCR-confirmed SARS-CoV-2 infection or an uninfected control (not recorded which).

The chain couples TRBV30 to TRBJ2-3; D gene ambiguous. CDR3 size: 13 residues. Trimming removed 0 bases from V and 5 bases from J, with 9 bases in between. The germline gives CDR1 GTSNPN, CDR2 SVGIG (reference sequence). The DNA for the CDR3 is TGTGCCTGGAGTGTATTCGGTGGAGATACGCAGTATTTT. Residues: CAWSVFGGDTQYF. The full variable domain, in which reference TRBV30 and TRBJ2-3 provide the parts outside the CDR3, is SQTIHQWPATLVQPVGSPLSLECTVEGTSNPNLYWYRQAAGRGLQLLFYSVGIGQISSEVPQNLSASRPQDRQFILSSKKLLLSDSGFYLCAWSVFGGDTQYFGPGTRLTVL.

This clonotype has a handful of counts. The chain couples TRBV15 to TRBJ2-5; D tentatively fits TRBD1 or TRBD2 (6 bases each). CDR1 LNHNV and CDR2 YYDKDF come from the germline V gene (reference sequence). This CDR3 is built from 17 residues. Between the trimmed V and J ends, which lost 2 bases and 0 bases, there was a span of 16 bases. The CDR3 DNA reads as TGTGCCACCAGCAGATTCGGAGGGGGGCCGTACCAAGAGACCCAGTACTTC. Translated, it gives CATSRFGGGPYQETQYF.

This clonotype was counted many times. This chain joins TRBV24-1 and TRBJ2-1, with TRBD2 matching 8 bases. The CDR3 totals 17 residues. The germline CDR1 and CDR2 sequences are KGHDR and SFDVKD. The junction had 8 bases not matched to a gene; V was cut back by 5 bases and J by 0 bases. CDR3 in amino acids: CATSGNREGSSYNEQFF. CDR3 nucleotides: TGTGCCACCAGTGGAAATCGGGAGGGGAGCTCCTACAATGAGCAGTTCTTC.

The chain's CDR3 is CASSQDPGKGTQYF. In nucleotides, the CDR3 is TGCGCCAGCAGCCAAGATCCAGGGAAGGGGACCCAGTACTTC. The rearrangement uses TRBV4-1 and TRBJ2-5, with D tentatively TRBD1 (5 bases). Germline V gene sequence: CDR1 MGHRA, CDR2 YSYEKL. V shed 0 bases and J shed 7 bases, with 12 bases lying between them. There are 14 residues in the CDR3.

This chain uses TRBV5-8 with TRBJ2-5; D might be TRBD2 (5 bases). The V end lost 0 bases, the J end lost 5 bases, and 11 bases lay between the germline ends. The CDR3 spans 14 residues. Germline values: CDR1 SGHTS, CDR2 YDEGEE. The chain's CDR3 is CASSLVSGMETQYF. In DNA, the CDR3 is TGTGCCAGCAGCTTGGTGTCGGGGATGGAGACCCAGTACTTC.

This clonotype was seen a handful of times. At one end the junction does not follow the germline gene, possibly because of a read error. CDR3 sequence reads: CASSILGGSQETQYF. CDR3 in DNA: TGTGCTAGCAGCATTCTGGGCGGTTCTCAAGAGACCCAGTACTTC. V usage is TRBV7-7 and J usage is TRBJ2-5, with D unresolved. The CDR3 has 15 residues. CDR1 and CDR2 from the germline V gene are SSHAT and FNYEAQ (reference sequence).

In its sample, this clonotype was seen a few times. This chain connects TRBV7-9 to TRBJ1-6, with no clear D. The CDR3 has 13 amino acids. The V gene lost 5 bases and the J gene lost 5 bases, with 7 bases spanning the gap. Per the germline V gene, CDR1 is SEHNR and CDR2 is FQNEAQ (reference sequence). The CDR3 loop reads CASSRSDNSPLHF. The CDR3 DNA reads TGTGCCAGCAGCCGAAGTGATAATTCACCCCTCCACTTT. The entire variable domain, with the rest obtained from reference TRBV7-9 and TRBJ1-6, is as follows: DTGVSQNPRHKITKRGQNVTFRCDPISEHNRLYWYRQTLGQGPEFLTYFQNEAQLEKSRLLSDRFSAERPKGSFSTLEIQRTEQGDSAMYLCASSRSDNSPLHFGNGTRLTVT.

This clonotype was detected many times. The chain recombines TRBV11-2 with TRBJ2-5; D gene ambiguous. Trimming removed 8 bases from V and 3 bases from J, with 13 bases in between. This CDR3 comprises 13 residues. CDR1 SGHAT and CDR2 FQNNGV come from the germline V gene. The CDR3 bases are TGTGCCAGCTCCGGGCTGCTAAAAGAGACCCAGTACTTC. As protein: CASSGLLKETQYF.

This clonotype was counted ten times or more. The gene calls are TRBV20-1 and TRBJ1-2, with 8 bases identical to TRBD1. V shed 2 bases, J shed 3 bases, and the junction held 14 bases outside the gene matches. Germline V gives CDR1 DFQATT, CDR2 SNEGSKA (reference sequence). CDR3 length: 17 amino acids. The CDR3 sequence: CSARNFPGQASDYGYTF. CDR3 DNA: TGCAGTGCTAGAAATTTCCCGGGACAGGCGTCCGACTATGGCTACACCTTC.